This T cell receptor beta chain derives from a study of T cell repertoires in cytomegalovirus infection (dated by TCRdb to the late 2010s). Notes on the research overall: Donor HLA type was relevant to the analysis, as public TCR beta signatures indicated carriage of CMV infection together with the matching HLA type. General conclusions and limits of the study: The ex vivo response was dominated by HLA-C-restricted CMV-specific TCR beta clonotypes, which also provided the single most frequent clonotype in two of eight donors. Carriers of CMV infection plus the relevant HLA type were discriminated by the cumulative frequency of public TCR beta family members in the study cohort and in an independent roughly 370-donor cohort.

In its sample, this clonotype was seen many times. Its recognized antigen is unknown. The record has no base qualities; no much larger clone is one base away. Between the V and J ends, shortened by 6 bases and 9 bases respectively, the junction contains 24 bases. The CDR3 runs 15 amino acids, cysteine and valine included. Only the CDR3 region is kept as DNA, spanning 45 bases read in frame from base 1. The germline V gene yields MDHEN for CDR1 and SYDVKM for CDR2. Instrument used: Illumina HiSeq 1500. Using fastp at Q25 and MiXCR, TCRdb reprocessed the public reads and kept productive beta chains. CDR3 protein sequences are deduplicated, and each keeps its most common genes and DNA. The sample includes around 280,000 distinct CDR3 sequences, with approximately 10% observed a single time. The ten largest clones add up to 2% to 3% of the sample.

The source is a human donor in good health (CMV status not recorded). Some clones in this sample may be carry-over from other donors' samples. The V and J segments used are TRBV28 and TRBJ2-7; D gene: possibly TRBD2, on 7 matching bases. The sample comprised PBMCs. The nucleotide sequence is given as TGTGCCAGCAGCCCAAACCAGGGGAGGGTGGCAAGGCAGTACGTC. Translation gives CASSPNQGRVARQYV.